This T cell receptor beta chain was obtained from a study of T cell changes during pregnancy in multiple sclerosis. Deletions cut 3 bases from V and 8 bases from J, with 15 bases between. Germline assignment: CDR1 PRHDT and CDR2 FYEKMQ (reference sequence). The CDR3 runs to 14 residues. The method was immunoSEQ multiplex PCR; TCRdb's version includes in-frame clones alone and lacks a portion of them. The data hold approximately 63,000 clones, with almost 95% observed a single time. The rearrangement uses TRBV13 and TRBJ2-3; D gene unclear. The material was peripheral blood, obtained in the third trimester of pregnancy. The sequence came from a female donor in good health, enrolled as a control in a pregnancy study. CDR3 in amino acids: CASSFSGGSGTQYF. The CDR3 DNA reads TGTGCCAGCAGCTTTTCGGGTGGATCTGGTACGCAGTATTTT.